The 32 T cell receptor beta chains in this list originate from one sample, sequenced in a study of Graves' ophthalmopathy and Graves' hyperthyroidism. The sequenced template was RNA, covering the TCR beta CDR3 region. In the first round, RT-PCR was carried out with HTBI primers, and a multiplex PCR formed the second round. TCRdb ran MiXCR on the multiplex PCR reads and lists one entry per CDR3 protein. This table holds almost 750,000 distinct CDR3 sequences, about 44% found once. Sequenced material: peripheral blood. These receptors all come from an adult man with Graves' ophthalmopathy.

This clonotype was recorded a few times. The V and J genes are TRBV25-1 and TRBJ2-2; 12 nucleotides match TRBD2. Germline CDR1 reads MGHDK; CDR2 reads SYGVNS. J lost 1 base, V lost 6 bases, and 9 bases had no gene match. CDR3 length equals 18 residues. CDR3: CASSPTPTSGRNTGELFF. As DNA, the CDR3 is TGTGCCAGCAGCCCCACTCCGACTAGCGGGAGGAACACCGGGGAGCTGTTTTTT.

The V call is TRBV20-1, the J call TRBJ1-5; no clear D. CDR3 length: 17 amino acids. The V and J ends lost 2 bases and 1 base respectively, with 18 bases between them. Germline V lookup: CDR1 DFQATT, CDR2 SNEGSKA (reference sequence). The CDR3 sequence: CSARRPEGGTSNQPQHF. The CDR3 bases are TGCAGTGCTAGAAGGCCTGAGGGCGGCACGAGCAATCAGCCCCAGCATTTT.

This chain links TRBV6-5 with TRBJ2-5, with D perhaps matching TRBD2 (6 bases). The CDR3 runs to 15 residues. V lost 6 bases and J 5 bases, leaving 19 bases between the germline ends. The germline V gene has CDR1 MNHEY and CDR2 SVGAGI. The CDR3 bases are TGTGCCAGCAGAATGGAGGGACGCTCTAGGGAGACCCAGTACTTC. This sequence encodes CASRMEGRSRETQYF.

This sequence joins TRBV14 and TRBJ2-5; weak D call: TRBD1 (7 bases). Germline-derived CDR1 and CDR2 are SGHDN and FVKESK. The V gene lost 6 bases and the J gene lost 2 bases, with 13 bases spanning the gap. This CDR3 is built from 14 residues. The CDR3 nucleotides are TGTGCCAGCAGGAGGTCAGGGGGGCAAGAGACCCAGTACTTC. Protein: CASRRSGGQETQYF.

At least ten counts were recorded for this clonotype. V is TRBV7-9 and J is TRBJ2-5; D gene uncertain. V was trimmed by 3 bases and J by 4 bases, leaving 15 bases between them. This CDR3 has 15 residues. CDR1 and CDR2 (germline): SEHNR, FQNEAQ (reference sequence). The CDR3 reads CASSLAVGSRETQYF. Written as DNA, the CDR3 is TGTGCCAGCAGCTTGGCTGTGGGGTCCAGAGAGACCCAGTACTTC.

With regard to this clonotype: A read error is likely, as this CDR3 ends without the conserved phenylalanine or tryptophan. The chain recombines TRBV10-3 with TRBJ1-1; tentatively, D is TRBD1 (5 bases). Germline V gene lookup returns CDR1 ENHRY and CDR2 SYGVKD. CDR3 size: 14 residues. In nucleotides, the CDR3 is TGTGCCAGCAGTGGGGACGGCTGGAACACTGAAGCTTTCCTT. Amino acids: CASSGDGWNTEAFL.

The V gene is TRBV12-3 or TRBV12-4, the J gene TRBJ2-5; TRBD2 agrees at 7 bases. Trimming took 6 bases from V and 5 from J; bases not matched to a gene: 12. The CDR3 is 15 amino acids. CDR3 amino acids: CASSLRGEAAETQYF. In DNA form, the CDR3 reads TGTGCCAGCAGCCTACGGGGGGAGGCTGCGGAGACCCAGTACTTC.

The rearrangement links TRBV20-1 to TRBJ1-1; weak D call: TRBD1 (5 bases). The CDR3 is 9 amino acids. V lost 8 bases to trimming and J lost 10 bases, with 11 bases between them. Germline CDR1 reads DFQATT; CDR2 reads SNEGSKA (reference sequence). The CDR3 spells CSTSGSAFF. CDR3 in DNA: TGCAGTACCTCAGGGTCAGCTTTCTTT.

The genes are TRBV7-3 and TRBJ2-3, with 7 bases that match TRBD2. Germline V lookup: CDR1 SGHTA, CDR2 FQGTGA. This CDR3 spans 15 amino acids. V shed 0 bases, J shed 3 bases, and the junction held 3 bases outside the gene matches. CDR3 protein: CASSLTSGGTDTQYF. The CDR3 bases are TGTGCCAGCAGCTTAACCTCGGGGGGAACAGATACGCAGTATTTT.

The chain recombines TRBV10-2 with TRBJ2-6; possibly TRBD1 or TRBD2 for D (5 bases each). Germline values: CDR1 WSHSY, CDR2 SAAADI. V dropped 8 bases and J dropped 2 bases, with 16 bases sitting between them. The CDR3 consists of 16 residues. The CDR3 reads CASVRGRQTGANVLTF. In DNA, the CDR3 is TGCGCCAGCGTGAGGGGACGGCAAACTGGGGCCAACGTCCTGACTTTC.

This clonotype was observed at least ten times. The V call is TRBV10-3, the J call TRBJ2-5; 8 nucleotides align to TRBD2. Germline lookup yields CDR1 ENHRY and CDR2 SYGVKD. V was pared by 6 bases and J by 4 bases, with 10 bases of the junction left unmatched. The CDR3 spans 15 residues. The CDR3 reads CAISVGSGNGETQYF. CDR3 sequence (DNA): TGTGCCATCAGCGTGGGTAGCGGGAATGGAGAGACCCAGTACTTC.

There are many counts of this clonotype. The rearrangement joins TRBV7-2 to TRBJ2-7; perhaps D is TRBD1 or TRBD2 (5 bases each). There are 14 residues in the CDR3. Trimming pared 7 bases from V and 2 bases from J, leaving 15 bases between. The germline CDR1 and CDR2 sequences are SGHTA and FQGNSA. The CDR3 protein is CASNRDVGPYEQYF. The CDR3 region has the DNA TGTGCCAGCAACCGGGACGTGGGCCCCTACGAGCAGTACTTC. Variable domain in full (rest from reference TRBV7-2 and TRBJ2-7): GAGVSQSPSNKVTEKGKDVELRCDPISGHTALYWYRQSLGQGLEFLIYFQGNSAPDKSGLPSDRFSAERTGGSVSTLTIQRTQQEDSAVYLCASNRDVGPYEQYFGPGTRLTVT.

This clonotype was detected once. Relative to the germline gene, one junction end is altered; a read error may explain this. This chain connects TRBV7-2 to TRBJ1-3, with D perhaps matching TRBD1 (5 bases). There are 14 residues in the CDR3. Per the germline V gene, CDR1 is SGHTA and CDR2 is FQGNSA. CDR3 sequence (DNA): TGTGCCAGCAGCTTACTCAGGGAAGGAAGCACCATATATTTT. Its protein is CASSLLREGSTIYF.

V and J are TRBV19 and TRBJ2-5; possibly TRBD1 for D (5 bases). In germline, CDR1 is LNHDA, CDR2 SQIVND (reference sequence). V lost 4 bases and J 2 bases, leaving 14 bases between the germline ends. There are 15 residues in the CDR3. The CDR3 bases are TGTGCCAGTAGTAAACCGACAGCTAGTCAAGAGACCCAGTACTTC. Amino acids: CASSKPTASQETQYF.

The chain employs TRBV20-1 and TRBJ2-5; D might be TRBD2 (7 bases). Germline CDR1 and CDR2: DFQATT and SNEGSKA (reference sequence). Trimming took 6 bases from V and 6 from J, leaving 17 bases between them. There are 13 residues in the CDR3. The CDR3 coding sequence is TGCAGTGCGGAGGTGGGGGGGCCAAAGACCCAGTACTTC. Protein: CSAEVGGPKTQYF.

In its sample, this clonotype was seen once. The chain links TRBV6-5 to TRBJ1-5; TRBD1 might be the D (5 bases). V dropped 5 bases and J dropped 2 bases, with 16 bases sitting between them. The germline gives CDR1 MNHEY, CDR2 SVGAGI. The CDR3 sequence is 16 residues long. For the CDR3, the DNA is TGTGCCAGCAGTGACAGAGTCTTGTCTTGCAATCAGCCCCAGCATTTT. It encodes CASSDRVLSCNQPQHF.

This chain connects TRBV10-3 to TRBJ1-1; tentative D call: TRBD1 (5 bases). Trimming took 6 bases from V and 13 from J, leaving 27 bases between them. Germline V CDR1 and CDR2: ENHRY, SYGVKD. The CDR3 contains 15 residues. This chain's CDR3 is CAIRGRDSGTGFGFF. CDR3 in DNA: TGTGCCATCAGAGGGAGGGACTCCGGAACCGGGTTTGGTTTCTTT.

Only a few counts were recorded for this clonotype. This rearrangement joins TRBV20-1 to TRBJ2-5; D may be TRBD2 (6 bases). V shed 3 bases and J shed 5 bases, with 16 bases lying between them. Germline V gives CDR1 DFQATT, CDR2 SNEGSKA (reference sequence). The CDR3 consists of 14 residues. CDR3 amino acids: CSARPPGLDETQYF. The CDR3 coding sequence is TGCAGTGCTAGGCCCCCGGGACTTGATGAGACCCAGTACTTC.

This clonotype was counted at least ten times. V gene TRBV7-2 combines with J gene TRBJ2-5; D may be TRBD1 (6 bases). The CDR3 spans 14 residues. Per the germline V gene, CDR1 is SGHTA and CDR2 is FQGNSA. Trimming pared 1 base from V and 5 bases from J, leaving 11 bases between. The CDR3: CASSLVGGSETQYF. DNA for the CDR3: TGTGCCAGCAGCTTAGTTGGGGGCAGCGAGACCCAGTACTTC.

The rearrangement links TRBV10-3 to TRBJ2-5; D not resolved. V lost 2 bases to trimming and J lost 6 bases, with 4 bases between them. Per the germline V gene, CDR1 is ENHRY and CDR2 is SYGVKD. This CDR3 is built from 11 residues. CDR3 coding DNA: TGTGCCATCAGTGAGAGTCAGACCCAGTACTTC. This codes for CAISESQTQYF.

This clonotype showed up just a few times. J is TRBJ1-1 and V is TRBV6-6, with D perhaps matching TRBD1 (6 bases). CDR3 length equals 14 residues. Germline V gives CDR1 MNHNY, CDR2 SVGAGI (reference sequence). Trimming stripped 4 bases from V and 2 bases from J, with 11 bases between. DNA of the CDR3: TGTGCCAGCAGTTCTACGGACAGTAACACTGAAGCTTTCTTT. This encodes CASSSTDSNTEAFF.

The chain links TRBV30 to TRBJ2-2, with D maybe TRBD1 (5 bases). CDR1 and CDR2 (germline): GTSNPN, SVGIG (reference sequence). The CDR3 totals 14 residues. The V end lost 4 bases, the J end lost 1 base, and 10 bases lay between the germline ends. DNA for the CDR3: TGTGCCTGGAAAAGCCAGGGGAACACCGGGGAGCTGTTTTTT. It translates to CAWKSQGNTGELFF. Combining the CDR3 with reference TRBV30 and TRBJ2-2 gives the whole variable domain SQTIHQWPATLVQPVGSPLSLECTVEGTSNPNLYWYRQAAGRGLQLLFYSVGIGQISSEVPQNLSASRPQDRQFILSSKKLLLSDSGFYLCAWKSQGNTGELFFGEGSRLTVL.

In its sample, this clonotype was seen many times. The chain uses TRBV10-3 and TRBJ1-1, with D hard to call. The CDR3 extends over 14 amino acids. Trimming took 3 bases from V and 0 from J, leaving 8 bases between them. Germline assignment: CDR1 ENHRY and CDR2 SYGVKD. Here the CDR3 reads CAISEQLMNTEAFF. The DNA of the CDR3 is TGTGCCATCAGTGAACAGCTCATGAACACTGAAGCTTTCTTT.

The sample holds a few counts of this clonotype. One end of the junction fails to match germline, which may point to a read error. The gene calls are TRBV24-1 and TRBJ1-5, with D possibly matching TRBD1 (5 bases). The CDR3 spans 14 residues. The germline V gene has CDR1 KGHDR and CDR2 SFDVKD. The CDR3 sequence: CASSYLTASQPQHF. In DNA form, the CDR3 reads TGTGCCAGCAGTTACTTGACAGCGTCCCAGCCCCAGCATTTT.

This clonotype has more than one count but fewer than ten. CDR3 in DNA: TGTGCCAGCAGCACTAATCGGGGGCGGACAGGTCTATACGAGCAGTACTTC. Its protein is CASSTNRGRTGLYEQYF. The chain recombines TRBV7-9 with TRBJ2-7; D possibly corresponds to TRBD1 (7 bases). V lost 5 bases, J lost 4 bases, and 24 bases lay in between. The germline CDR1 and CDR2 sequences are SEHNR and FQNEAQ (reference sequence). The CDR3 is made up of 17 amino acids.

The J gene is TRBJ2-5, the V gene TRBV24-1; TRBD1 aligns across 7 bases. V was pared by 4 bases and J by 0 bases, with 7 bases of the junction left unmatched. CDR1 and CDR2 (germline): KGHDR, SFDVKD. CDR3 size: 16 residues. CDR3 in amino acids: CATSESGTANQETQYF. CDR3 nucleotide sequence: TGTGCCACCAGTGAATCCGGGACAGCTAACCAAGAGACCCAGTACTTC.

In regard to this clonotype: This may stem from a read error, because a much larger clone lies one nucleotide away. V is TRBV7-9 and J is TRBJ2-7, with TRBD2 matching 11 bases. This CDR3 has 16 residues. The V gene's germline CDR1 is SEHNR and CDR2 FQNEAQ (reference sequence). As DNA, the CDR3 is TGTGTCAGCAGCGAAACGGGACTAGCGGTTGCCTACGAGCAGTACTTC. It codes for CVSSETGLAVAYEQYF. Together with reference TRBV7-9 and TRBJ2-7, the CDR3 gives the full variable domain: DTGVSQNPRHKITKRGQNVTFRCDPISEHNRLYWYRQTLGQGPEFLTYFQNEAQLEKSRLLSDRFSAERPKGSFSTLEIQRTEQGDSAMYLCVSSETGLAVAYEQYFGPGTRLTVT.

Many counts were recorded for this clonotype. The chain uses TRBV24-1 and TRBJ2-2; no definite D call. In germline, CDR1 is KGHDR, CDR2 SFDVKD. V lost 5 bases, J lost 4 bases, and 7 bases lay in between. This CDR3 has 13 amino acids. CDR3 residues: CATSVNGTGELFF. The CDR3 DNA reads TGTGCCACCAGTGTGAACGGCACCGGGGAGCTGTTTTTT.

This clonotype was picked up one time. The chain uses TRBV9 and TRBJ2-3; D is undetermined. This CDR3 is built from 13 residues. Trimming removed 4 bases at V and 2 bases at J, with 8 bases between. Germline loops: CDR1 SGDLS, CDR2 YYNGEE. In nucleotides, the CDR3 is TGTGCCAGCAGCTCCGTTTACACAGATACGCAGTATTTT. It is translated as CASSSVYTDTQYF. The whole variable domain, remainder taken from reference TRBV9 and TRBJ2-3, is DSGVTQTPKHLITATGQRVTLRCSPRSGDLSVYWYQQSLDQGLQFLIQYYNGEERAKGNILERFSAQQFPDLHSELNLSSLELGDSALYFCASSSVYTDTQYFGPGTRLTVL.

J is TRBJ1-2 and V is TRBV7-9, with 11 bases identical to TRBD1. V lost 5 bases and J lost 4; bases outside the gene matches: 9. This CDR3 contains 16 residues. Germline V lookup: CDR1 SEHNR, CDR2 FQNEAQ (reference sequence). The CDR3 spells CASSRGTGGRGYGYTF. The CDR3 coding sequence is TGTGCCAGCAGCCGCGGGACAGGGGGGCGCGGCTATGGCTACACCTTC. Using reference TRBV7-9 and TRBJ1-2 for the parts outside the CDR3, the full variable domain is DTGVSQNPRHKITKRGQNVTFRCDPISEHNRLYWYRQTLGQGPEFLTYFQNEAQLEKSRLLSDRFSAERPKGSFSTLEIQRTEQGDSAMYLCASSRGTGGRGYGYTFGSGTRLTVV.

This clonotype was recorded at least ten times. The chain joins TRBV29-1 to TRBJ2-7, with D tentatively TRBD1 (5 bases). CDR1 and CDR2 from the germline V gene are SQVTM and ANQGSEA. The V end was cut by 0 bases, the J end by 6 bases, with 12 bases between. The CDR3 runs to 13 residues. CDR3 DNA sequence: TGCAGCGTTGAAGATGGCAGGGCGGTCGAGCAGTACTTC. This gives the protein CSVEDGRAVEQYF.

The V and J genes are TRBV19 and TRBJ1-2; 7 nucleotides agree with TRBD1. The germline V gene encodes CDR1 LNHDA and CDR2 SQIVND (reference sequence). The J segment lost 4 bases and the V segment lost 10 bases, leaving 9 bases of the junction unmatched. This CDR3 contains 13 residues. CDR3 sequence reads: CATRDSPFYGYTF. The CDR3 bases are TGTGCCACCCGGGACAGCCCTTTCTATGGCTACACCTTC.